The next 14 T cell receptor beta chains were all read from a single sample in a study of T cells in Graves' hyperthyroidism and ophthalmopathy. Amplified TCR beta CDR3 regions derived from RNA transcripts. The HTBI primer set served for first-round RT-PCR of the TCR CDR3. MiXCR, applied by TCRdb to the multiplex PCR reads, yields one record per CDR3 protein. Of 330,000 or so distinct CDR3 sequences in the sample, 15% to 20% are singletons; the top ten hold 15% to 18%. The sequencing sample was made of blood. The receptor set was obtained from a woman aged 40 to 50 with Graves' ophthalmopathy.

This clonotype was counted many times. The chain joins TRBV19 to TRBJ2-4; 8 bases line up with TRBD1. This CDR3 comprises 13 residues. J was trimmed by 10 bases and V by 1 base; bases with no gene match: 3. Per the germline V gene, CDR1 is LNHDA and CDR2 is SQIVND (reference sequence). This chain's CDR3 is CASSIAHRGIQYF. For the CDR3, the DNA is TGTGCCAGTAGTATAGCCCACAGGGGGATTCAGTACTTC.

Ten or more counts support this clonotype. The V and J genes are TRBV30 and TRBJ1-2; tentative D call: TRBD1 (5 bases). Between the trimmed V and J ends, which lost 3 bases and 4 bases, there was a span of 15 bases. The germline gives CDR1 GTSNPN, CDR2 SVGIG (reference sequence). This CDR3 contains 14 residues. CDR3 coding DNA: TGTGCCTGGAGACCGAAAGGTGGGGGCTATGGCTACACCTTC. This encodes CAWRPKGGGYGYTF.

This clonotype was seen many times. This chain links TRBV5-1 with TRBJ1-1; unclear D gene. Looked up from germline, CDR1 is SGHRS and CDR2 is YFSETQ. This CDR3 spans 12 amino acids. V gave up 1 base and J gave up 9 bases, with 10 bases separating them. This chain's CDR3 is CASSLIGGQAFF. The DNA of the CDR3 is TGCGCCAGCAGCTTGATTGGTGGCCAAGCTTTCTTT.

The table lists this clonotype with many counts. The chain links TRBV2 to TRBJ2-1; 9 nucleotides agree with TRBD1. Trimming cost V 5 bases and J 5 bases; bases outside gene matches: 4. Germline V gene data show CDR1 as SNHLY and CDR2 as FYNNEI. CDR3 length equals 14 residues. The CDR3 region is CASSLRTGDNEQFF. The CDR3 DNA follows: TGTGCCAGCAGTTTACGGACAGGGGACAATGAGCAGTTCTTC.

This clonotype was observed at least ten times. The rearrangement uses TRBV30 and TRBJ1-1; D remains unclear. The CDR3 extends over 13 amino acids. Between the trimmed V and J ends, which lost 0 bases and 1 base, there was a span of 6 bases. Germline CDR1 and CDR2: GTSNPN and SVGIG (reference sequence). The CDR3 DNA reads as TGTGCCTGGAGTGTAGCAGAGAACACTGAAGCTTTCTTT. Residues: CAWSVAENTEAFF.

This clonotype was recorded at least ten times. CDR3 protein: CASSSITNTEAFF. The CDR3 region has the DNA TGTGCCAGCAGCTCGATCACGAACACTGAAGCTTTCTTT. The V call is TRBV11-2, the J call TRBJ1-1, with D unresolved. The germline V gene encodes CDR1 SGHAT and CDR2 FQNNGV. V dropped 4 bases and J dropped 1 base, with 7 bases sitting between them. The CDR3 runs to 13 residues.

The CDR3 reads CASSGQGNEPQHF. DNA of the CDR3: TGTGCCAGCAGTGGACAGGGGAATGAGCCCCAGCATTTT. This chain uses TRBV6-1 with TRBJ1-5; 8 bases line up with TRBD1. V shed 4 bases, J shed 8 bases, and the junction held 4 bases outside the gene matches. The CDR3 runs to 13 residues. Germline V gene data show CDR1 as MNHNS and CDR2 as SASEGT.

This clonotype was recorded many times. The genes are TRBV12-3 or TRBV12-4 and TRBJ2-7; D unresolved. V was trimmed by 4 bases and J by 2 bases, leaving 15 bases between them. CDR3 length equals 15 residues. Here the CDR3 reads CASSSNAQTAYEQYF. The DNA for the CDR3 is TGTGCCAGCAGTTCAAACGCCCAGACGGCCTACGAGCAGTACTTC.

In this sample, this clonotype turned up many times. The chain carries TRBV19 and TRBJ1-5; 10 nucleotides agree with TRBD1. Germline V gene data show CDR1 as LNHDA and CDR2 as SQIVND (reference sequence). The CDR3 runs to 16 residues. V lost 4 bases to trimming and J lost 0 bases; unmatched junction nucleotides: 3. CDR3: CASSNDRGPSNQPQHF. The CDR3 bases are TGTGCCAGTAGTAACGACAGGGGGCCTAGCAATCAGCCCCAGCATTTT.

This sequence joins TRBV29-1 and TRBJ2-5; 8 bases match TRBD2. CDR3 length equals 12 residues. CDR1 is SQVTM and CDR2 is ANQGSEA in the germline V gene. V gave up 8 bases and J gave up 6 bases; unmatched junction bases: 8. The CDR3 region is CSCGAGGQTQYF. The CDR3 DNA reads TGCAGCTGTGGGGCGGGAGGACAGACCCAGTACTTC.

This clonotype was seen repeatedly, ten times or more. The rearrangement links TRBV20-1 to TRBJ2-5, with 7 bases lining up with TRBD1. Germline CDR1 and CDR2: DFQATT and SNEGSKA (reference sequence). This CDR3 region has 13 residues. Trimming took 5 bases from V and 4 from J; bases not matched to a gene: 7. CDR3 nucleotides: TGCAGTGCTGCTCGACAGGGTCCAGAGACCCAGTACTTC. It translates to CSAARQGPETQYF.

This clonotype came up many times. The chain couples TRBV6-1 to TRBJ1-5; D uncertain. Germline values: CDR1 MNHNS, CDR2 SASEGT. The ends were cut back, 5 bases at V and 0 bases at J, with 11 bases in the middle. The CDR3 has 15 residues. CDR3 amino acids: CASSPVRYSNQPQHF. CDR3 DNA: TGTGCCAGCAGTCCTGTGAGATATAGCAATCAGCCCCAGCATTTT.

This clonotype was observed many times. CDR3 bases: TGCAGTGCTTATACGACAACCGGCAACCCCTACGAGCAGTACTTC. Amino acid sequence: CSAYTTTGNPYEQYF. V gene TRBV20-1 combines with J gene TRBJ2-7; the D is unclear. Germline-derived CDR1 and CDR2 are DFQATT and SNEGSKA (reference sequence). Trimming took 5 bases from V and 2 from J, leaving 19 bases between them. The CDR3 consists of 15 residues.

This clonotype was seen repeatedly, ten times or more. The chain employs TRBV20-1 and TRBJ1-5; a weak D match, TRBD1 (5 bases). The germline V gene has CDR1 DFQATT and CDR2 SNEGSKA (reference sequence). Trimming stripped 4 bases from V and 11 bases from J, with 15 bases between. CDR3 size: 12 residues. In nucleotides, the CDR3 is TGCAGTGCTATCGACAGTAATATGTCCCAGCATTTT. Protein product: CSAIDSNMSQHF.